A single sample is the source of the 27 T cell receptor beta chains below, sequenced in a study of OX40 agonist ivuxolimab in advanced cancers. The assay was immunoSEQ multiplex PCR, and TCRdb's table has in-frame clones only and misses some. The sample holds some 65,000 clones, roughly 90% seen once. The material was CD4+ or CD8+ T cells sorted from blood, obtained in a trial of the OX40 agonist ivuxolimab. The receptors were sampled from an adult with an advanced solid tumor such as melanoma, head and neck, liver or kidney cancer.

The genes are TRBV7-2 and TRBJ1-4; D gene uncertain. V was shortened by 1 base and J by 11 bases, with 5 bases between the two germline ends. The CDR3 spans 11 residues. The germline CDR1 and CDR2 sequences are SGHTA and FQGNSA. CDR3 residues: CASSLGDKLFF. The CDR3 coding sequence is TGTGCCAGCAGCTTAGGGGATAAACTGTTTTTT.

This clone was seen only a few times. At one of its ends the junction is not consistent with the germline gene, which may arise from a read error. The V call is TRBV4-3, the J call TRBJ2-3; 9 nucleotides align to TRBD2. The CDR3 spans 16 residues. CDR1 and CDR2 (germline): LGHNA, YSLEER. The chain's CDR3 is CASSQGLRGGLDTQYF. The CDR3 DNA follows: TGCGCCAGCAGTCAAGGATTGCGGGGGGGATTAGATACGCAGTATTTT.

The chain recombines TRBV27 with TRBJ2-1, with 12 bases aligning to TRBD2. The trim removed 4 bases at V and 6 bases at J, leaving 7 bases unmatched. The CDR3 runs to 16 residues. CDR1 and CDR2 from the germline V gene are MNHEY and SMNVEV (reference sequence). The CDR3 DNA sequence: TGTGCCAGCAGTTCCCCGGCGACTAGCGGGGGCAATGAGCAGTTCTTC. Residues: CASSSPATSGGNEQFF.

This clone showed up just once. The chain joins TRBV7-6 to TRBJ1-3, with unresolved D. Germline CDR1 SGHVS, CDR2 FNYEAQ. There are 12 residues in the CDR3. Trimming removed 8 bases from V and 3 bases from J, with 8 bases in between. The CDR3 DNA reads TGTGCCAGCGGCCGGGATGGAAACACCATATATTTT. This gives the protein CASGRDGNTIYF.

This chain uses TRBV7-7 with TRBJ2-1; the match to TRBD2 covers 12 bases. The V gene's germline CDR1 is SSHAT and CDR2 FNYEAQ (reference sequence). The V gene end was trimmed by 3 bases and the J gene end by 9 bases; junction bases not matched to a gene: 9. The CDR3 runs 16 residues. CDR3 loop: CASSLSLAGGASEQFF. DNA for the CDR3: TGTGCCAGCAGCTTGAGCCTAGCGGGAGGGGCTAGTGAGCAGTTCTTC.

The chain carries TRBV4-1 and TRBJ2-1; D is perhaps TRBD1 or TRBD2 (7 bases each). Germline lookup yields CDR1 MGHRA and CDR2 YSYEKL. The CDR3 covers 15 residues. V dropped 0 bases and J dropped 9 bases, with 15 bases sitting between them. The CDR3: CASSQDDPGGAEQFF. The CDR3 DNA reads as TGCGCCAGCAGCCAAGACGATCCAGGGGGGGCTGAGCAGTTCTTC.

The chain is built from TRBV10-3 and TRBJ2-3; 7 bases agree with TRBD1. The CDR3 consists of 15 residues. The germline gives CDR1 ENHRY, CDR2 SYGVKD. The trim removed 3 bases at V and 5 bases at J, leaving 8 bases unmatched. This CDR3 reads CAISDATGSGDTQYF. Written as DNA, the CDR3 is TGTGCCATCAGTGACGCGACAGGGAGTGGAGATACGCAGTATTTT.

The genes are TRBV5-1 and TRBJ2-1; 7 positions match TRBD2. Germline CDR1 SGHRS, CDR2 YFSETQ. CDR3 length: 15 amino acids. The junction had 6 bases not matched to a gene; V was cut back by 0 bases and J by 6 bases. CDR3 residues: CASSLGQGGPNEQFF. CDR3 nucleotide sequence: TGCGCCAGCAGCTTGGGTCAGGGAGGGCCCAATGAGCAGTTCTTC.

This clone was seen only a few times. V is TRBV27 and J is TRBJ1-5; D gene ambiguous. CDR3 size: 13 residues. The ends were cut back, 7 bases at V and 2 bases at J, with 9 bases in the middle. Germline lookup yields CDR1 MNHEY and CDR2 SMNVEV (reference sequence). CDR3 sequence: CASKEGGNQPQHF. The CDR3 nucleotides are TGTGCCAGCAAGGAGGGAGGCAATCAGCCCCAGCATTTT.

The chain has TRBV28 and TRBJ2-4, with D unresolved. The length of the CDR3 is 11 residues. CDR1 is MDHEN, CDR2 SYDVKM, per germline. The V end was cut by 3 bases, the J end by 5 bases, with 2 bases between. As DNA, the CDR3 is TGTGCCAGCAGTTTCGAAAACATTCAGTACTTC. Translated, it gives CASSFENIQYF.

The CDR3 region has the DNA TGTGCCAGCAGCAAGTTCGAGCGGGGGGGCCGCACAGATACGCAGTATTTT. It codes for CASSKFERGGRTDTQYF. The rearrangement joins TRBV21-1 to TRBJ2-3; the table gives TRBD2 as D, unverified against the DNA. TRBV21-1 is an annotated pseudogene. The CDR3 is made up of 17 amino acids.

The V and J genes are TRBV9 and TRBJ1-4; tentatively, D is TRBD1 (6 bases). Trimming cost V 4 bases and J 7 bases, with 20 bases left between them. This CDR3 is 16 amino acids long. Looked up from germline, CDR1 is SGDLS and CDR2 is YYNGEE. In DNA, the CDR3 is TGTGCCAGCAGCCAGCAGCCACAGGGCACAGCTGAAAAACTGTTTTTT. It codes for CASSQQPQGTAEKLFF.

The chain employs TRBV9 and TRBJ2-1, with D uncertain. The CDR3 length is 12 residues. CDR1 is SGDLS and CDR2 is YYNGEE in the germline V gene. V gave up 4 bases and J gave up 10 bases, with 12 bases separating them. CDR3 in amino acids: CASSIALGEQFF. The CDR3 nucleotides read TGTGCCAGCAGCATAGCCTTAGGGGAGCAGTTCTTC.

Only one count was recorded for this clone. Germline is not matched at one junction end, which may reflect a read error. Written as DNA, the CDR3 is TGTGCCAGCAGTGCGAGGACCCACGAGCCGTTCTTC. Translated, it gives CASSARTHEPFF. This rearrangement joins TRBV2 to TRBJ2-1; D remains ambiguous. The CDR3 is 12 residues long. Germline CDR1 is SNHLY and CDR2 is FYNNEI. The whole variable domain, remainder taken from reference TRBV2 and TRBJ2-1, is EPEVTQTPSHQVTQMGQEVILRCVPISNHLYFYWYRQILGQKVEFLVSFYNNEISEKSEIFDDQFSVERPDGSNFTLKIRSTKLEDSAMYFCASSARTHEPFFGPGTRLTVL.

V usage is TRBV7-6 and J usage is TRBJ2-1; 8 nucleotides align to TRBD1. Germline CDR1 is SGHVS and CDR2 is FNYEAQ. This CDR3 has 16 residues. Trimming took 1 base from V and 3 from J; bases not matched to a gene: 5. CDR3 bases: TGTGCCAGCAGCTTAGTGGGGGGACAGGACTACAATGAGCAGTTCTTC. Translating it yields CASSLVGGQDYNEQFF.

This chain connects TRBV7-6 to TRBJ1-2; D is ambiguous. CDR3 size: 13 residues. Germline V gene sequence: CDR1 SGHVS, CDR2 FNYEAQ. Between the trimmed V and J ends, which lost 4 bases and 1 base, there was a span of 7 bases. CDR3 nucleotide sequence: TGTGCCAGCAGCTCCCAGAATAACTATGGCTACACCTTC. It encodes CASSSQNNYGYTF.

V gene TRBV5-4 combines with J gene TRBJ1-2, with TRBD1 matching over 8 bases. Trimming at V came to 4 bases and at J to 3 bases, leaving 2 bases not matched to a gene. CDR3 size: 13 residues. Per the germline V gene, CDR1 is SGHNT and CDR2 is YYREEE (reference sequence). The CDR3 nucleotides read TGTGCCAGCAGCCCGGGACAGGACTATGGCTACACCTTC. Protein sequence: CASSPGQDYGYTF.

The chain combines TRBV6-4 with TRBJ2-7; 9 nucleotides align to TRBD1. Germline V lookup: CDR1 MRHNA, CDR2 SNTAGT. CDR3 length equals 18 residues. Trimming took 3 bases from V and 3 from J; bases not matched to a gene: 15. The CDR3 nucleotides are TGTGCCAGCAGTGATCCACTTAAAAGACAGGGGGAAAGCTACGAGCAGTACTTC. Translation gives CASSDPLKRQGESYEQYF.

This chain links TRBV7-3 with TRBJ2-1, with D hard to call. The V end was cut by 9 bases, the J end by 0 bases, with 15 bases between. This CDR3 comprises 15 residues. Looked up from germline, CDR1 is SGHTA and CDR2 is FQGTGA. In DNA, the CDR3 is TGTGCCAGTGGTTTAGGAGAAAGCTCCTACAATGAGCAGTTCTTC. Its translation is CASGLGESSYNEQFF.

A word on this clone: At one end the junction does not follow the germline gene, possibly because of a read error. The chain combines TRBV7-2 with TRBJ2-7; perhaps TRBD1 as D (5 bases). Germline V gene lookup returns CDR1 SGHTA and CDR2 FQGNSA. The CDR3 is made up of 14 amino acids. In DNA, the CDR3 is TGTGCCAGCCAACCCCCGACAGCCTCCCACGAGCAGTACTTC. Protein product: CASQPPTASHEQYF.

This clone was counted between two and nine times. The chain couples TRBV10-3 to TRBJ2-7, with unresolved D. There are 12 residues in the CDR3. V lost 0 bases and J lost 0, with 0 bases in between. Per germline, CDR1 ENHRY and CDR2 SYGVKD. CDR3 bases: TGTGCCATCAGTGAGTCCTCCTACGAGCAGTACTTC. Its translation: CAISESSYEQYF.

V gene TRBV30 combines with J gene TRBJ2-5, with D perhaps TRBD2 (6 bases). The CDR3 extends over 13 amino acids. Germline V gene data show CDR1 as GTSNPN and CDR2 as SVGIG (reference sequence). The V and J ends lost 0 bases and 5 bases respectively, with 10 bases between them. CDR3 sequence: CAWSVGGRETQYF. CDR3 nucleotide sequence: TGTGCCTGGAGTGTAGGAGGGAGGGAGACCCAGTACTTC.

In DNA form, the CDR3 reads TGTGCCAGCAGGCCCCAGGCCGACTATAATTCACCCCTCCACTTT. Its translation: CASRPQADYNSPLHF. This chain links TRBV6-6 with TRBJ1-6, with D uncertain. V dropped 6 bases and J dropped 3 bases, with 12 bases sitting between them. This CDR3 spans 15 amino acids. The germline V gene has CDR1 MNHNY and CDR2 SVGAGI (reference sequence).

V usage is TRBV28 and J usage is TRBJ2-5; D is uncertain. Germline lookup yields CDR1 MDHEN and CDR2 SYDVKM. The ends were cut back, 4 bases at V and 6 bases at J, with 9 bases in the middle. This CDR3 comprises 12 residues. The CDR3 nucleotides are TGTGCCAGCAGTTCTGGTGGACAGACCCAGTACTTC. As protein: CASSSGGQTQYF.

This clone came up once. This chain links TRBV19 with TRBJ2-3; 9 bases line up with TRBD1. The V segment lost 6 bases and the J segment 9 bases; nucleotides outside the gene matches: 16. Per the germline V gene, CDR1 is LNHDA and CDR2 is SQIVND (reference sequence). CDR3 size: 16 residues. The CDR3 DNA sequence: TGTGCCAGTAGCCAAGAGGGACAGGGAATTCTGGGGACGCAGTATTTT. It is translated as CASSQEGQGILGTQYF.

This chain connects TRBV30 to TRBJ2-2; D perhaps matches TRBD1 (5 bases). The CDR3 loop spans 13 amino acids. V was shortened by 0 bases and J by 4 bases, with 6 bases between the two germline ends. The germline gives CDR1 GTSNPN, CDR2 SVGIG (reference sequence). CDR3 loop: CAWSVQGTGELFF. CDR3 bases: TGTGCCTGGAGTGTCCAGGGCACCGGGGAGCTGTTTTTT.

This clone has a single count. The gene calls are TRBV5-8 and TRBJ2-7; perhaps TRBD1 as D (6 bases). CDR3 length equals 14 residues. V was cut by 4 bases and J by 2 bases, with 13 bases left in between. Germline CDR1 and CDR2: SGHTS and YDEGEE. The CDR3 sequence: CASSAYRETYEQYF. The CDR3 DNA reads TGTGCCAGCAGCGCGTACAGGGAGACCTACGAGCAGTACTTC. The whole variable domain, remainder taken from reference TRBV5-8 and TRBJ2-7, is EAGVTQSPTHLIKTRGQQATLRCSPISGHTSVYWYQQALGLGLQFLLWYDEGEERNRGNFPPRFSGRQFPNYSSELNVNALELEDSALYLCASSAYRETYEQYFGPGTRLTVT.